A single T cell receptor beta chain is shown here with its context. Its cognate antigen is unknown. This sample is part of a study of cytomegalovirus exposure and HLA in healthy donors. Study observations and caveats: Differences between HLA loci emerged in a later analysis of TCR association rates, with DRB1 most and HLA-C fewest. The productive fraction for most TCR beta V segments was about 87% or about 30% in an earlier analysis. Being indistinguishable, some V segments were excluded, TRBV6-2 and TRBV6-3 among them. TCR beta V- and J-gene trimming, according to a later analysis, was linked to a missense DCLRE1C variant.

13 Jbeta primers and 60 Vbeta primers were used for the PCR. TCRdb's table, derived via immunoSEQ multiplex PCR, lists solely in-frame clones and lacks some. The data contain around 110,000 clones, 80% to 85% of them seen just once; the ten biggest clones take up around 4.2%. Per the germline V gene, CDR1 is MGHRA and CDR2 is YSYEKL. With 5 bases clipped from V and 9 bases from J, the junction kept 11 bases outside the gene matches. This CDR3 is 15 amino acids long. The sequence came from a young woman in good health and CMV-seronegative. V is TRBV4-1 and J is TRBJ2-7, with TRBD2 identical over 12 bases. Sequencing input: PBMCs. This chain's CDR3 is CASSERLAGGPGQYF. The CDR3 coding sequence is TGCGCCAGCAGCGAACGGCTAGCGGGAGGGCCGGGGCAGTACTTC.